The source of this T cell receptor beta chain is a study of blood T cell repertoires in COVID-19 (dated by TCRdb to the early 2020s). In the study overall: Samples covering the acute and convalescent phases of COVID-19 were provided by collaborators in the United States, Italy and Spain. The material from the prospective study consisted of cDNA or gDNA derived from T cells, B-cell-depleted T cells, or PBMCs. The dataset comprised deeply sampled blood TCRbeta repertoires from subjects exposed to, actively infected with, or recovered from COVID-19. The repertoires were released in a freely available public database intended as a resource for research on the immune response to SARS-CoV-2. The samples were drawn from the first 160 participants of the ongoing ImmuneRACE study and from 950 to 1,500 subjects provided by 6 global collaborators. Nearly every sample came with metadata listing a de-identified subject ID, COVID-19 status, age in years and sex. HLA class I and class II types, where available, came from metadata supplied by the sample provider rather than from assay-based typing. Overall study outcomes, separate from this receptor: The amount of clinical and demographic metadata varied by source and participant and was provided uncurated.

This clone came up once. Its antigen is currently not known. The sample holds no much larger clone one base away, and base qualities are not on file. The junction carries 15 bases between V and J, which are trimmed by 2 bases and 2 bases respectively. As encoded in the germline V gene, CDR1 is ENHRY while CDR2 is SYGVKD. Reading from cysteine to phenylalanine, the CDR3 counts 16 amino acids. The CDR3 DNA has 48 bases and is translated from base 1. TCRbeta CDR3 regions were amplified from genomic DNA by means of the immunoSEQ Assay, a bias-controlled multiplex PCR. Processing in the source paper ran as follows. Within the assay, amplification of reference gene primers was used to estimate how many nucleated cells each sample contained. To quantify the absolute abundance of each unique TCRbeta CDR3 rearrangement, sequence reads were collapsed and filtered. For each sample, productive Simpson clonality was calculated as the square root of Simpson's diversity index over productive rearrangements. TCRdb's version of the immuneACCESS table is confined to in-frame rearrangements and falls short of the full clone set. An unresolved V gene accounts for under half of the shortfall where checked; the remainder is of unknown origin. V and J calls and clone size follow that table, whereas D and trimming were derived from the DNA. For this sample there are around 92,000 clones; roughly 70% appear just once. The ten largest clones take up approximately 4.1% of the sample.

One collaborating source in Seattle enrolled patients while the patients were actively infected and followed the patients over time throughout the course of disease. Collaborating institutions collected whole blood in K2EDTA tubes following their own protocols. Collaborator samples were shipped for TCRbeta analysis as frozen whole blood, isolated PBMCs, or DNA extracted from either sample type. The sequenced sample was peripheral blood. The sequence is built from TRBV10-3 and TRBJ1-2, and the D gene may be TRBD1, 6 bases matching. This TCR derives from a man between 65 and 79 years old with COVID-19, enrolled during active disease. The encoded CDR3 is CAISEPTGTRNYGYTF. The DNA reads TGTGCCATCAGTGAGCCTACAGGGACGAGAAACTATGGCTACACCTTC.